This T cell receptor beta chain was identified during a study of T-cell memory formation after mild COVID-19. Findings of the study overall: Clones that contracted clustered mainly in CM and EM if CD4+ and in EMRA if CD8+.

TCRdb re-analysed the 5' RACE reads in MiXCR, keeping a single row per CDR3 protein. This sample has around 83,000 distinct CDR3 sequences, with around a quarter found just once. As concerns this clonotype: The antigen remains unidentified.

V was trimmed by 4 bases and J by 3 bases, leaving 12 bases between them. CDR1 is SQVTM and CDR2 is ANQGSEA in the germline V gene. The CDR3 contains 13 residues. The clonotype was recovered from a man aged 18 to 29 who had mild COVID-19 (a few samples of this study predate the infection). Cell type and time point are not known. The chain employs TRBV29-1 and TRBJ1-2; D perhaps matches TRBD1 (6 bases). Sequenced sample: PBMCs or a T cell subset sorted from them (not recorded which). In nucleotides, the CDR3 is TGCAGCGTTGTAACAGGGTTGGACTATGGCTACACCTTC. This sequence encodes CSVVTGLDYGYTF.